These 16 T cell receptor beta chains were all obtained from the same sample, sequenced in a study of radiotherapy plus CTLA-4 blockade in lung cancer. Only in-frame clones appear in the TCRdb table, and some are missing; sequencing was by immunoSEQ multiplex PCR. The repertoire has about 45,000 clones, about 72% of them found once; the top ten carry around 8%. Sample: peripheral blood, taken from a patient treated with radiotherapy plus ipilimumab. These receptors were collected from a human donor with non-small cell lung cancer who had stable disease on radiotherapy plus ipilimumab.

This chain joins TRBV5-1 and TRBJ1-1; no clear D gene. V shed 6 bases and J shed 1 base, with 13 bases lying between them. CDR3 length: 14 residues. In germline, CDR1 is SGHRS, CDR2 YFSETQ. Here the CDR3 reads CASMEPGSNTEAFF. The CDR3 nucleotides read TGCGCCAGCATGGAGCCGGGCTCGAACACTGAAGCTTTCTTT.

The rearrangement uses TRBV4-3 and TRBJ1-4, with a weak D call TRBD1 (5 bases). The length of the CDR3 is 17 residues. The V gene's germline CDR1 is LGHNA and CDR2 YSLEER. Between the trimmed V and J ends, which lost 2 bases and 7 bases, there was a span of 20 bases. The CDR3 reads CASSQNPRDGYTEKLFF. CDR3 sequence (DNA): TGCGCCAGCAGCCAAAACCCACGGGACGGATACACTGAAAAACTGTTTTTT.

The chain links TRBV5-4 to TRBJ1-1, with 9 bases identical to TRBD1. V was clipped by 4 bases and J by 1 base; unmatched bases: 8. There are 16 residues in the CDR3. Germline V gene lookup returns CDR1 SGHNT and CDR2 YYREEE (reference sequence). As DNA, the CDR3 is TGTGCCAGCAGCCTAGACAGGGGGGTCGGGAACACTGAAGCTTTCTTT. Residues: CASSLDRGVGNTEAFF.

The chain is built from TRBV7-2 and TRBJ2-5; 9 bases are a match to TRBD2. V shed 5 bases and J 2 bases; nucleotides not matched to a gene: 9. The CDR3 sequence is 16 residues long. Germline V gene data show CDR1 as SGHTA and CDR2 as FQGNSA. DNA of the CDR3: TGTGCCAGCAGCGTCGAGCGGGGGGCTCTTCAAGAGACCCAGTACTTC. Amino acids: CASSVERGALQETQYF.

The chain joins TRBV19 to TRBJ1-2; 10 bases match TRBD1. Germline CDR1 and CDR2: LNHDA and SQIVND (reference sequence). The CDR3 covers 16 residues. Trimming took 6 bases from V and 8 from J; bases not matched to a gene: 15. CDR3 coding DNA: TGTGCCAGTAGCCTCGGGACAGGGGTGCTTATCGGGGGCTACACCTTC. Translation gives CASSLGTGVLIGGYTF.

The table lists this clone with a few counts. The chain employs TRBV7-2 and TRBJ1-4; weak D call: TRBD1 (6 bases). Germline lookup yields CDR1 SGHTA and CDR2 FQGNSA. The length of the CDR3 is 15 residues. V was shortened by 4 bases and J by 8 bases, with 17 bases between the two germline ends. The CDR3 bases are TGTGCCAGCAGCTGGGGGCGGGGGAAAGGAGAAAAACTGTTTTTT. Protein product: CASSWGRGKGEKLFF.

The chain's CDR3 is CASSLWGRQGFGETQYF. The CDR3 nucleotides read TGTGCCAGCAGCTTATGGGGGCGACAGGGATTTGGAGAGACCCAGTACTTC. The gene calls are TRBV7-2 and TRBJ2-5; 7 positions match TRBD1. The CDR3 spans 17 residues. CDR1 and CDR2 (germline): SGHTA, FQGNSA. The trim removed 2 bases at V and 4 bases at J, leaving 13 bases unmatched. The variable domain in full, completed from reference TRBV7-2 and TRBJ2-5, reads GAGVSQSPSNKVTEKGKDVELRCDPISGHTALYWYRQSLGQGLEFLIYFQGNSAPDKSGLPSDRFSAERTGGSVSTLTIQRTQQEDSAVYLCASSLWGRQGFGETQYFGPGTRLLVL.

The V call is TRBV5-4, the J call TRBJ2-3; 10 nucleotides agree with TRBD2. The CDR3 runs to 16 residues. The J segment lost 1 base and the V segment lost 0 bases, leaving 2 bases of the junction unmatched. Germline lookup yields CDR1 SGHNT and CDR2 YYREEE (reference sequence). The CDR3 DNA follows: TGTGCCAGCAGCTTGGAACTAGCGGGGCGCACAGATACGCAGTATTTT. This sequence encodes CASSLELAGRTDTQYF.

In nucleotides, the CDR3 is TGTGCCAGCAGTTCGACGGGGATTGAAAAACTGTTTTTT. It is translated as CASSSTGIEKLFF. The V call is TRBV6-5, the J call TRBJ1-4, with D hard to call. Germline CDR1 is MNHEY and CDR2 is SVGAGI. Trimming removed 4 bases from V and 7 bases from J, with 10 bases in between. This CDR3 comprises 13 residues.

J is TRBJ1-5 and V is TRBV28; unclear D gene. There are 14 residues in the CDR3. Germline loops: CDR1 MDHEN, CDR2 SYDVKM. V lost 7 bases and J lost 3, with 13 bases in between. The CDR3 region has the DNA TGTGCCAGCAAGGGCAGCCCGGTCAATCAGCCCCAGCATTTT. Translated, it gives CASKGSPVNQPQHF.

The V gene is TRBV2, the J gene TRBJ2-1; TRBD1 or TRBD2 may be the D gene (6 bases each). The CDR3 consists of 14 residues. V lost 10 bases, J lost 6 bases, and 19 bases lay in between. CDR1 and CDR2 (germline): SNHLY, FYNNEI. CDR3 bases: TGTGCCATCGCTGCCAGAGAGGGGGGCAATGAGCAGTTCTTC. The encoded protein is CAIAAREGGNEQFF.

In this sample, this clone turned up a few times. V gene TRBV6-6 combines with J gene TRBJ2-3; D unresolved. The CDR3 is 11 residues long. V was shortened by 8 bases and J by 5 bases, with 8 bases between the two germline ends. Germline values: CDR1 MNHNY, CDR2 SVGAGI (reference sequence). CDR3 nucleotides: TGTGCCAGCGTTAAAGGAGATACGCAGTATTTT. Its protein is CASVKGDTQYF.

V usage is TRBV18 and J usage is TRBJ2-2; no reliable D call. Germline lookup yields CDR1 KGHSH and CDR2 LQKENI. The CDR3 extends over 13 amino acids. V was shortened by 5 bases and J by 3 bases, with 7 bases between the two germline ends. Here the CDR3 reads CASSASHTGELFF. DNA of the CDR3: TGTGCCAGCTCAGCCTCCCACACCGGGGAGCTGTTTTTT.

This chain joins TRBV7-9 and TRBJ1-1; tentatively, D is TRBD1 (6 bases). Germline V gene sequence: CDR1 SEHNR, CDR2 FQNEAQ (reference sequence). The V end lost 1 base, the J end lost 5 bases, and 14 bases lay between the germline ends. The CDR3 runs to 15 residues. The CDR3 loop reads CASSLGGRGGTEAFF. CDR3 DNA sequence: TGTGCCAGCAGCTTAGGCGGCAGGGGAGGGACTGAAGCTTTCTTT. Full variable domain (missing parts from reference TRBV7-9 and TRBJ1-1): DTGVSQNPRHKITKRGQNVTFRCDPISEHNRLYWYRQTLGQGPEFLTYFQNEAQLEKSRLLSDRFSAERPKGSFSTLEIQRTEQGDSAMYLCASSLGGRGGTEAFFGQGTRLTVV.

V and J are TRBV14 and TRBJ1-5, with no clear D. V was clipped by 1 base and J by 6 bases, with 7 bases between them. The CDR3 loop spans 13 amino acids. Germline V lookup: CDR1 SGHDN, CDR2 FVKESK. The CDR3 protein is CASSQGLSQPQHF. The CDR3 DNA reads as TGTGCCAGCAGCCAAGGGCTCAGTCAGCCCCAGCATTTT. Filled out from reference TRBV14 and TRBJ1-5, the complete variable domain reads EAGVTQFPSHSVIEKGQTVTLRCDPISGHDNLYWYRRVMGKEIKFLLHFVKESKQDESGMPNNRFLAERTGGTYSTLKVQPAELEDSGVYFCASSQGLSQPQHFGDGTRLSIL.

V is TRBV6-4 and J is TRBJ2-7; D perhaps matches TRBD1 (5 bases). The CDR3 runs 14 residues. Germline loops: CDR1 MRHNA, CDR2 SNTAGT. Trimming removed 6 bases at V and 6 bases at J, with 18 bases between. As DNA, the CDR3 is TGTGCCAGCAGCAGCCGGCCAGGGTCGGTCGAGCAGTACTTC. Translation gives CASSSRPGSVEQYF.